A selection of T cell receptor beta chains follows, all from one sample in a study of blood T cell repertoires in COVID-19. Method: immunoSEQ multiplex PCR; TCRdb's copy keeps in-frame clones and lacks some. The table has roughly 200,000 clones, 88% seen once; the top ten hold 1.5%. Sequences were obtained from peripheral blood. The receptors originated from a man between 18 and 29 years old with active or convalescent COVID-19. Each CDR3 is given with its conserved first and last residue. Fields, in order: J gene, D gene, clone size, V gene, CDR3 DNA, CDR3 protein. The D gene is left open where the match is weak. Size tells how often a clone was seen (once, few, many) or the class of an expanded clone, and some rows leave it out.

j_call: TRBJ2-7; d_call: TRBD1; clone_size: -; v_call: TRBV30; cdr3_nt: TGTGCCTGGAGTGTAGGTAGGGGGCTTGGCGAGCAGTACTTC; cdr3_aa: CAWSVGRGLGEQYF
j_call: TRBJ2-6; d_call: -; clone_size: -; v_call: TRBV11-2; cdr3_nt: TGTGCCAGCAGCTTTTTTCCGAGAGGGGGTTCTGGGGCCAACGTCCTGACTTTC; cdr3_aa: CASSFFPRGGSGANVLTF
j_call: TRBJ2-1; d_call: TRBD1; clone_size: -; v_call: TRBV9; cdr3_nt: TGTGCCAGCAGCGCCGGGACAGGGGGCTTTAATGAGCAGTTCTTC; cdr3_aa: CASSAGTGGFNEQFF
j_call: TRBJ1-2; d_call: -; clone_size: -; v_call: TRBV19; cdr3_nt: TGTGCCAGTAGCATTTTGGCAGAGACAGGATCTGGGGGCTACACCTTC; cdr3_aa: CASSILAETGSGGYTF
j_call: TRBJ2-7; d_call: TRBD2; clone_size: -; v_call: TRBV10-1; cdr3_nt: TGCGCCAGCAGTGAGTCGGGGGTAGCGGGTACCTACGAGCAGTACTTC; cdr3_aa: CASSESGVAGTYEQYF
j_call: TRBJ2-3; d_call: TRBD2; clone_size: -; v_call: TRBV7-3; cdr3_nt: TGTGCCAGCAGCTTGAGCGGGGAGAATACGCAGTATTTT; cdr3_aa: CASSLSGENTQYF
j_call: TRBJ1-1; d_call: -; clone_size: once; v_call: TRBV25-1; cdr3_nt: TGTGCCAGCAGCCGAGGCAGACTGAACACTGAAGCTTTCTTT; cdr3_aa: CASSRGRLNTEAFF
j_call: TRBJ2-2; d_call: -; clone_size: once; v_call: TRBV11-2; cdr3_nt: TGTGCCAGCAGTCCTAAGGTCGGTCCCTATGGGGGCAACGGGGAGCTGTTTTTT; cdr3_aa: CASSPKVGPYGGNGELFF
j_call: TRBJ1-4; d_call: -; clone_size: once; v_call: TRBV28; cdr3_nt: TGTGCCAGCGGGGAGGGAGTATCTACAACTAATGAAAAACTGTTTTTT; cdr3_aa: CASGEGVSTTNEKLFF
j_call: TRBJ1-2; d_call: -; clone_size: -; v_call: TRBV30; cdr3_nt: TGTGCCTGGAGTGTAGCCCGGACAGACGCTAACTATGGCTACACCTTC; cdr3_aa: CAWSVARTDANYGYTF
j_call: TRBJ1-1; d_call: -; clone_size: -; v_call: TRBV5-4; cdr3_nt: TGTGCCAGCAGCTTAGCCCGGGGGAGGGCTGAAGCTTTCTTT; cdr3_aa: CASSLARGRAEAFF
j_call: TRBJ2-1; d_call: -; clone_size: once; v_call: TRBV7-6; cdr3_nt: TGTGCCAGCAGCTTCAAGGTACACGGGTACAATGAGCAGTTCTTC; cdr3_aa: CASSFKVHGYNEQFF
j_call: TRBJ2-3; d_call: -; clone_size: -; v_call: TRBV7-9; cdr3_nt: TGTGCCAGCAGCTTAGACTCTCGATCTACGCAGTATTTT; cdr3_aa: CASSLDSRSTQYF
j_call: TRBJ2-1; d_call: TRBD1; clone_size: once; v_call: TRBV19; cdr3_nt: TGTGCCAGTACCCTAACAGGGGGCAATGAGCAGTTCTTC; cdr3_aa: CASTLTGGNEQFF
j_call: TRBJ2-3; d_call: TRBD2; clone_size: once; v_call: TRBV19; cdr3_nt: TGTGCCAGTAGTATCTTACTAGCGGAGACCACAGATACGCAGTATTTT; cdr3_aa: CASSILLAETTDTQYF
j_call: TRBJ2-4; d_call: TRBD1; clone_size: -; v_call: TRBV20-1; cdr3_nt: TGCAGTGCTAGTCTCCCGCGGACAGGAGGCATAGCCAAAAACATTCAGTACTTC; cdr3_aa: CSASLPRTGGIAKNIQYF
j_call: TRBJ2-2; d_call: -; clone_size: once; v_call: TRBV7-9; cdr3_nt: TGTGCCAGCAGCTTAGCACAGTCGAACACCGGGGAGCTGTTTTTT; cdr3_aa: CASSLAQSNTGELFF
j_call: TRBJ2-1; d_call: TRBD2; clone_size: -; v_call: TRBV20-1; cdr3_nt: TGCAGTGCTAGTGTCCTAGCGGGAGCTATTGAGCAGTTCTTC; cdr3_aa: CSASVLAGAIEQFF
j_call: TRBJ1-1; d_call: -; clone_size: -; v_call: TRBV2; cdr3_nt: TGTGCCAGCCATCAGGGCCTTTTAATTGTGACTGAAGCTTTCTTT; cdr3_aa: CASHQGLLIVTEAFF
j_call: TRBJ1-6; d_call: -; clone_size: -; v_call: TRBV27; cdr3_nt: TGTGCCAGCAGTTCGGGTCGGGGAAATTCACCCCTCCACTTT; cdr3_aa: CASSSGRGNSPLHF
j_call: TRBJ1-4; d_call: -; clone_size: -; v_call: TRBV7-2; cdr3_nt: TGTGCCAGCAGCCTAACACCCGGAGGGAGGGTTAATGAAAAACTGTTTTTT; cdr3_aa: CASSLTPGGRVNEKLFF
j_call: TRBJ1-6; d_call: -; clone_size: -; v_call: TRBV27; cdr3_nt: TGTGCCAGCAGTTTAGGCTTCCAGTTCACCCTCCACTTT; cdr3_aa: CASSLGFQFTLHF
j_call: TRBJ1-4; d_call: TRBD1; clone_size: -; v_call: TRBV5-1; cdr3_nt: TGCGCCAGCAGCTTGGGCGGGACAGGTGGTAATGAAAAACTGTTTTTT; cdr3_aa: CASSLGGTGGNEKLFF
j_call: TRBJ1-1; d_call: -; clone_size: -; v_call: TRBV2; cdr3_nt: TGTGCCAGCGACGTGGGGCTCCCGAACACTGAAGCTTTCTTT; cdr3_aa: CASDVGLPNTEAFF
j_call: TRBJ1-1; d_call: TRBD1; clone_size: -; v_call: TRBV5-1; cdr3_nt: TGCGCCAGCAGCTTCGGGCAGGGGGCCGCTGAAGCTTTCTTT; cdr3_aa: CASSFGQGAAEAFF
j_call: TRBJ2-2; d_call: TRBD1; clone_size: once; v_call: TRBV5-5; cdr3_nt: TGTGCCAGCAGCTTGCCAATGGGACAGGGCATCGGGGAGCTGTTTTTT; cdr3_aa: CASSLPMGQGIGELFF
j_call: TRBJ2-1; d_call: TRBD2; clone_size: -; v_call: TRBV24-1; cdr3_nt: TGTGCCACCAGTCCCAACCGTGGGGTAGCGGGCCTCTCCTACAATGAGCAGTTCTTC; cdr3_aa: CATSPNRGVAGLSYNEQFF
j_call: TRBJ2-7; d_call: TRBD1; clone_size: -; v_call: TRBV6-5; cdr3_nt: TGTGCCAGCAGTTCGTCTGGACAGGGGAGACCCTACGAGCAGTACTTC; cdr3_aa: CASSSSGQGRPYEQYF